Listed here are 3 T cell receptor beta chains from one sample, sequenced in a study of early stage breast cancer tumors. The table came from immunoSEQ multiplex PCR; TCRdb's copy has only in-frame clones and leaves some out. The sample shows about 34,000 clones, around 67% of them seen only once. The specimen was breast tumor tissue. The source of these receptors is a person aged 30-39 years with breast cancer.

The chain employs TRBV7-2 and TRBJ2-3; 7 nucleotides agree with TRBD1. Trimming cost V 5 bases and J 10 bases; bases outside gene matches: 12. This CDR3 is built from 14 residues. CDR1 is SGHTA and CDR2 is FQGNSA in the germline V gene. The CDR3: CASSQADRVGSQYF. The CDR3 DNA follows: TGTGCCAGCAGCCAAGCCGACAGGGTGGGATCGCAGTATTTT.

The chain has TRBV6-1 and TRBJ2-7, with 10 bases identical to TRBD1. The trim removed 6 bases at V and 3 bases at J, leaving 8 bases unmatched. The CDR3 contains 15 residues. Germline CDR1 and CDR2: MNHNS and SASEGT. CDR3 residues: CASRAAGTGVYEQYF. CDR3 bases: TGTGCCAGCAGGGCCGCCGGGACAGGGGTCTACGAGCAGTACTTC.

Judged by abundance, this clone is medium-sized. The genes are TRBV15 and TRBJ2-7; 8 bases are shared with TRBD1. The V segment lost 2 bases and the J segment 3 bases; nucleotides outside the gene matches: 9. The CDR3 is made up of 16 amino acids. The V gene's germline CDR1 is LNHNV and CDR2 YYDKDF (reference sequence). The CDR3 nucleotides are TGTGCCACCAGCAGATCATGGAGACAGGGGTTCTACGAGCAGTACTTC. This gives the protein CATSRSWRQGFYEQYF. The whole variable domain, filled in from reference TRBV15 and TRBJ2-7, reads DAMVIQNPRYQVTQFGKPVTLSCSQTLNHNVMYWYQQKSSQAPKLLFHYYDKDFNNEADTPDNFQSRRPNTSFCFLDIRSPGLGDTAMYLCATSRSWRQGFYEQYFGPGTRLTVT.